The following is a T cell receptor beta chain sequence with its context. Antigen: not known. This CDR3 is 14 amino acids long. From germline, CDR1 is KGHSH and CDR2 LQKENI. The ends were cut back, 4 bases at V and 7 bases at J, with 11 bases in the middle. Libraries were prepared by immunoSEQ multiplex PCR; TCRdb keeps only in-frame clonotypes and omits some of them. The sample holds about 16,000 clones, just over 85% seen once. This entry is derived from a study of lymphopenia after photon versus proton radiotherapy. The study's findings and limits: Relative stability marked proton patients; photon patients lost diversity and naive cells.

The TCR comes from a man aged 65-85 years with pancreatic cancer. The sample consisted of peripheral blood, taken from a patient treated with proton-based radiotherapy. The chain uses TRBV18 and TRBJ1-6, with TRBD1 as a possible D gene (5 bases). This chain's CDR3 is CASSRTSGNSPLHF. CDR3 in DNA: TGTGCCAGCTCACGGACATCGGGGAATTCACCCCTCCACTTT.